This T cell receptor beta chain was captured by sequencing in a study of T cell responses to AZD1222 COVID-19 vaccine. Whole-study findings and limits: Only 5 to 7 AZD1222 recipients were seropositive at baseline.

The CDR3 length is 13 residues. Germline CDR1 reads LNHDA; CDR2 reads SQIVND (reference sequence). V lost 3 bases to trimming and J lost 8 bases, with 13 bases between them. Libraries were prepared by immunoSEQ multiplex PCR; TCRdb keeps only in-frame clonotypes and omits some of them. The sample holds 150,000 to 200,000 clones, just under 95% seen once. As to this clone: Antigen specificity is unknown.

Sequenced material: peripheral blood, taken on day 0 of AZD1222 vaccination. The chain is built from TRBV19 and TRBJ1-2; D gene unclear. The receptor comes from an adult in good health. The CDR3 DNA follows: TGTGCCAGTAGTATCGTCGGGAATGGGGGCTACACCTTC. This translates into CASSIVGNGGYTF.